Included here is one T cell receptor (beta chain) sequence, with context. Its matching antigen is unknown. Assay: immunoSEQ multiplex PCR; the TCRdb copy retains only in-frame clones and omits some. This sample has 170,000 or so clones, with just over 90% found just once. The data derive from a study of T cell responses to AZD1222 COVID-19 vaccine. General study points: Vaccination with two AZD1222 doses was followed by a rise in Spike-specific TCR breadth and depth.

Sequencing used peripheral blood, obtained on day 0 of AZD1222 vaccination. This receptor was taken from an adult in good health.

The CDR3 sequence: CASSSSGAPNQETQYF. As DNA, the CDR3 is TGTGCCAGCAGTTCCAGCGGCGCTCCTAACCAAGAGACCCAGTACTTC. The rearrangement uses TRBV6-6 and TRBJ2-5; D is possibly TRBD2 (5 bases). The V gene's germline CDR1 is MNHNY and CDR2 SVGAGI (reference sequence). Trimming removed 4 bases at V and 0 bases at J, with 15 bases between. This CDR3 has 16 residues.